This T cell receptor beta chain came from a study of radiotherapy plus CTLA-4 blockade in lung cancer. As concerns this clone: The sample holds other DNA sequences that translate to the same CDR3.

Produced via immunoSEQ multiplex PCR; TCRdb's table is partial and in-frame only. The sample lists about 87,000 clones, about 88% occurring once. CDR1 and CDR2 (germline): SGHRS, YFSETQ. The CDR3 consists of 15 residues. The V segment lost 0 bases and the J segment 12 bases; nucleotides outside the gene matches: 5. This TCR derives from a human donor with non-small cell lung cancer that progressed on radiotherapy plus ipilimumab. This chain uses TRBV5-1 with TRBJ2-1; 14 positions agree with TRBD2. The sample in question was peripheral blood, obtained from a patient treated with radiotherapy plus ipilimumab. The CDR3 sequence: CASSLGLAGGGGQFF. Here the CDR3 DNA reads TGCGCCAGCAGCTTGGGACTAGCGGGGGGGGGTGGGCAGTTCTTC.